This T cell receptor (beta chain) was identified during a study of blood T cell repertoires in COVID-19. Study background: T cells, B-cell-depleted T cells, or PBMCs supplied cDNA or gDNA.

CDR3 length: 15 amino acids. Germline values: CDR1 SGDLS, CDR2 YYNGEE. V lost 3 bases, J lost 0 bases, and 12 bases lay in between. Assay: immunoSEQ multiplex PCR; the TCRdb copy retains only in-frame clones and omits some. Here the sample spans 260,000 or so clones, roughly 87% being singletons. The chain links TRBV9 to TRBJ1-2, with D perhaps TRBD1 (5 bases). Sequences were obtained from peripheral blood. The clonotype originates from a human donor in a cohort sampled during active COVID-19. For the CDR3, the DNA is TGTGCCAGCAGCGCGTTCGGGGGTACTAACTATGGCTACACCTTC. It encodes CASSAFGGTNYGYTF.